This T cell receptor beta chain was identified during a study of regulatory T cells in long-lasting Graves disease. Through Arm-PCR of CDR3 regions and iRepertoire HTBI primers, TCR beta libraries were built. TCRdb re-called the multiplex PCR reads through MiXCR, storing one row per CDR3 protein. Altogether 390,000 or so distinct CDR3 sequences are present, around 11% being singletons, with the ten largest covering 15% to 20%. A few counts support this clonotype. The germline gene is not matched at one end of the junction; a read error may be the cause. Time point denoted: newly diagnosed GD, antithyroid drugs for less than 3 months. Researchers made the TCR library from RNA that was extracted from PBMCs. Recruitment took place at an endocrinology department in Xi'an, China. This sample also belongs to another study, concerning T cells in Graves' hyperthyroidism and ophthalmopathy. That report adds: The hyperthyroidism patients had all been newly diagnosed, and their disease duration was under 2 months. Their ages ranged from 18 to 65 years.

The specimen comprised peripheral blood mononuclear cells (PBMCs), sampled at new diagnosis, from a patient treated with antithyroid drugs. The TCR comes from a woman aged 18-29 years with Graves disease.

This CDR3 reads CASSRTGGFYEQHF. In nucleotides, the CDR3 is TGTGCCAGCAGTAGGACAGGGGGCTTCTACGAGCAGCACTTC. This chain uses TRBV12-3 or TRBV12-4 with TRBJ2-7; 11 positions agree with TRBD1. The CDR3 is 14 amino acids.